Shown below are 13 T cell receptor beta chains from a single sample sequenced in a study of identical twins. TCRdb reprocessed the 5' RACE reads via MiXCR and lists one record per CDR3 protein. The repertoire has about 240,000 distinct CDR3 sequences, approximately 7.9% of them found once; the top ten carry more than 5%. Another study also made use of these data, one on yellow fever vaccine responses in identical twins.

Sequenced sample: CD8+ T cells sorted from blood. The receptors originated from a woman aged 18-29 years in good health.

The CDR3 DNA reads TGTGCCAGCAGTGAGGGACAGGGCTACACAGATACGCAGTATTTT. Its protein product is CASSEGQGYTDTQYF. This chain uses TRBV25-1 with TRBJ2-3; the match to TRBD1 covers 9 bases. This CDR3 spans 15 amino acids. CDR1 is MGHDK, CDR2 SYGVNS, per germline. V shed 3 bases, J shed 2 bases, and the junction held 3 bases outside the gene matches.

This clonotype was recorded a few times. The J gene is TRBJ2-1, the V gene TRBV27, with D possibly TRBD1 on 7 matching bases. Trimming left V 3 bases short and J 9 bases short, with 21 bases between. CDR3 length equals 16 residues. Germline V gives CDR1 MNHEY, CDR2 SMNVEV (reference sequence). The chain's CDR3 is CASSFGEARQGREQFF. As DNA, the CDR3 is TGTGCCAGCAGTTTTGGGGAGGCCAGACAGGGCCGTGAGCAGTTCTTC.

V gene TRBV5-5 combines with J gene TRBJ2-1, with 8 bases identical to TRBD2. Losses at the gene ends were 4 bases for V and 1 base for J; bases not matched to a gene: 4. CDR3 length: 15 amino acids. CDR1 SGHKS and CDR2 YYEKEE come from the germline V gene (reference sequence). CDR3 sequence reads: CASSLSGNSYNEQFF. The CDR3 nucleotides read TGTGCCAGCAGCCTTAGCGGGAATTCCTACAATGAGCAGTTCTTC. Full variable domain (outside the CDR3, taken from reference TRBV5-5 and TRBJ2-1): DAGVTQSPTHLIKTRGQQVTLRCSPISGHKSVSWYQQVLGQGPQFIFQYYEKEERGRGNFPDRFSARQFPNYSSELNVNALLLGDSALYLCASSLSGNSYNEQFFGPGTRLTVL.

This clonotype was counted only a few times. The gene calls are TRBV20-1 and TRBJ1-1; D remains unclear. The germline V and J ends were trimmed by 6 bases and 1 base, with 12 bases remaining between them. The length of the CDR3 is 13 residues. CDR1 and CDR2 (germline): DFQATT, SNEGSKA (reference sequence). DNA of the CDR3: TGCAGTGCCGACGGAGATCAGAACACTGAAGCTTTCTTT. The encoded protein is CSADGDQNTEAFF.

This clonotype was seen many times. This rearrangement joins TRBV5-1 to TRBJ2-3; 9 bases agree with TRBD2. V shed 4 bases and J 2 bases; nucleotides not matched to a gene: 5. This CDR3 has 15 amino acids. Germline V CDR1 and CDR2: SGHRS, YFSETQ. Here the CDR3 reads CASSPSGTYTDTQYF. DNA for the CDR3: TGCGCCAGCAGCCCTAGCGGGACCTACACAGATACGCAGTATTTT.

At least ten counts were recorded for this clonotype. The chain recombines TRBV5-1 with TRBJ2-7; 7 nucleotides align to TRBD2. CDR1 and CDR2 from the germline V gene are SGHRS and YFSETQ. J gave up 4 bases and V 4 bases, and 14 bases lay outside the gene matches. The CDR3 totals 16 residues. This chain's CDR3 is CASSLSPAGNRYEQYF. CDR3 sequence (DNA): TGCGCCAGCAGCCTGTCGCCAGCGGGAAACCGATACGAGCAGTACTTC.

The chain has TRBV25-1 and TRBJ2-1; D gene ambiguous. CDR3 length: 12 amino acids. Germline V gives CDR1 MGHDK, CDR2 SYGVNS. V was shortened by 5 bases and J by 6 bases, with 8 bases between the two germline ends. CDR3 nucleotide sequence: TGTGCCAGCAGTCATAGTTCCAATGAGCAGTTCTTC. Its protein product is CASSHSSNEQFF.

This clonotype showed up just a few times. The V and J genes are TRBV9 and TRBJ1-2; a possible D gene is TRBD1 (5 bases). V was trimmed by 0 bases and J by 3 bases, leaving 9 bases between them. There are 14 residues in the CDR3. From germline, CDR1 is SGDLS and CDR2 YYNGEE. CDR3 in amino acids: CASSVEAGDYGYTF. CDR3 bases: TGTGCCAGCAGCGTAGAGGCGGGGGACTATGGCTACACCTTC. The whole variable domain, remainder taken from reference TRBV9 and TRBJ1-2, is DSGVTQTPKHLITATGQRVTLRCSPRSGDLSVYWYQQSLDQGLQFLIQYYNGEERAKGNILERFSAQQFPDLHSELNLSSLELGDSALYFCASSVEAGDYGYTFGSGTRLTVV.

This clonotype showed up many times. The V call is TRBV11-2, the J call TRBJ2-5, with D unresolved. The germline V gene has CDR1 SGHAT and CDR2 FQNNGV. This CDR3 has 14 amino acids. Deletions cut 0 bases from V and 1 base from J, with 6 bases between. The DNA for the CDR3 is TGTGCCAGCAGCTTAGATGACCGCCAAGAGACCCAGTACTTC. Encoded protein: CASSLDDRQETQYF.

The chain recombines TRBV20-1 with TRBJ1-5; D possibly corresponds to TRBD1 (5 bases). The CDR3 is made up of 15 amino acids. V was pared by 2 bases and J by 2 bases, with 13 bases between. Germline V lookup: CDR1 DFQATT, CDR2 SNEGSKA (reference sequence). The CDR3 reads CSARLSDSRNQPQHF. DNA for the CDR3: TGCAGTGCTAGACTATCTGACAGCCGCAATCAGCCCCAGCATTTT.

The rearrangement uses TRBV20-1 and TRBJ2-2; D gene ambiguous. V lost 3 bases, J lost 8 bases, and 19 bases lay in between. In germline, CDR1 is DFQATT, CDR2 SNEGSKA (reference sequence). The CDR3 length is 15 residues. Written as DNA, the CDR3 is TGCAGTGCTAGCTGGTCAGGAGACCTCGGGGGGGAGCTGTTTTTT. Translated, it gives CSASWSGDLGGELFF.

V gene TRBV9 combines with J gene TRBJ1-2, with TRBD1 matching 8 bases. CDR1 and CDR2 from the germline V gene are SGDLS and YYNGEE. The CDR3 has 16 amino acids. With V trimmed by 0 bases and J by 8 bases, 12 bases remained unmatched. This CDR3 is CASSVEAGGSWGGYTF. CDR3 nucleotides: TGTGCCAGCAGCGTAGAGGCAGGGGGCAGCTGGGGAGGCTACACCTTC.

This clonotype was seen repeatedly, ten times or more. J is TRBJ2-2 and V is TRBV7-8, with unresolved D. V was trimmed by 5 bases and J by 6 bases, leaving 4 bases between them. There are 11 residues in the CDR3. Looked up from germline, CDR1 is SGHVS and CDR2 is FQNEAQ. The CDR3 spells CASSVPGELFF. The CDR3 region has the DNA TGTGCCAGCAGCGTACCCGGGGAGCTGTTTTTT. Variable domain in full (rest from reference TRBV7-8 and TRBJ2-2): GAGVSQSPRYKVAKRGQDVALRCDPISGHVSLFWYQQALGQGPEFLTYFQNEAQLDKSGLPSDRFFAERPEGSVSTLKIQRTQQEDSAVYLCASSVPGELFFGEGSRLTVL.